This TCR beta chain is from a study of cytomegalovirus exposure and HLA in healthy donors. Study at large: There were 75 million to 95 million unique TCRs (from HLA-typed donors) in an early data release.

The primer mix had 60 Vbeta and 13 Jbeta primers. Measured with immunoSEQ multiplex PCR; TCRdb has only the in-frame clones, and not every one. Counted here are about 98,000 clones, over 65% occurring once; the ten biggest clones make up 15% to 20%. At the time of sampling, donors were nominally healthy, though unrecorded immune exposures were likely. For this clone: Its antigen is still unknown.

Study outcomes and limitations: Reports described diagnosis of cytomegalovirus status by the classifier as highly specific and sensitive. CMV serostatus stood as the only immune exposure information on hand.

The CDR3 has 13 amino acids. V lost 6 bases, J lost 2 bases, and 11 bases lay in between. Per germline, CDR1 MDHEN and CDR2 SYDVKM. The receptor was derived from a man aged 60-69 years in good health and CMV-seropositive. The V gene is TRBV28, the J gene TRBJ2-7; D ambiguous. Sequencing was performed on PBMCs. CDR3 residues: CASRPDTAYEQYF. CDR3 DNA sequence: TGTGCCAGCAGACCTGACACTGCCTACGAGCAGTACTTC.